These T cell receptor beta chains were read from a single sample in a study of blood T cells in healthy people across ages. TCRdb re-called the 5' RACE reads with MiXCR, one entry per CDR3 protein. The sample lists under 700,000 distinct CDR3 sequences, more than 20% occurring once. In addition, the sample was reused for a study of T cells of mothers and their children.

Sequenced sample: blood. Receptor source: a boy aged 5-17 years in good health. Each CDR3 is given with its conserved first and last residue. A D gene is named only where the DNA matches it firmly. The size of a clone is reported for some rows only, either as once, few or many, or as a class for expanded clones.

CDR3 length	clone size	D gene	V gene	J gene	CDR3 protein	CDR3 DNA
15	-	-	TRBV10-3	TRBJ2-5	CAISDPRSGEATQYF	TGTGCCATCAGTGACCCCAGGAGCGGAGAGGCGACCCAGTACTTC
12	-	-	TRBV6-2/TRBV6-3	TRBJ2-1	CAARGAVNEQFF	TGTGCCGCGAGGGGGGCAGTCAATGAGCAGTTCTTC
13	-	-	TRBV30	TRBJ2-7	CAWSVQGPYEQYF	TGTGCCTGGAGTGTGCAGGGGCCCTACGAGCAGTACTTC
20	-	TRBD1	TRBV3-1	TRBJ2-7	CASSQEVLGQGTGRSYEQYF	TGTGCCAGCAGCCAAGAAGTTTTGGGACAAGGGACAGGCCGGTCCTACGAGCAGTACTTC
14	-	-	TRBV27	TRBJ2-7	CASSSLAFPYEQYF	TGTGCCAGCAGTTCCCTAGCTTTCCCCTACGAGCAGTACTTC
16	-	-	TRBV20-1	TRBJ2-7	CSAIHPQGSESYEQYF	TGCAGTGCTATCCACCCGCAGGGGAGCGAGTCCTACGAGCAGTACTTC
17	-	TRBD2	TRBV20-1	TRBJ2-2	CSARDLASGGATGELFF	TGCAGTGCTAGAGACTTGGCTAGCGGGGGGGCTACCGGGGAGCTGTTTTTT
17	few	TRBD1	TRBV9	TRBJ2-3	CASSYRTGGSGTDTQYF	TGTGCCAGCAGCTATCGGACAGGGGGCTCCGGCACAGATACGCAGTATTTT
18	-	TRBD1	TRBV4-1	TRBJ1-5	CASSQEQGSTSSNQPQHF	TGCGCCAGCAGCCAAGAACAGGGGTCGACGAGTAGCAATCAGCCCCAGCATTTT
16	few	TRBD2	TRBV28	TRBJ2-3	CASSIPSGGRTDTQYF	TGTGCCAGCAGTATACCTAGCGGGGGGCGCACAGATACGCAGTATTTT
15	-	TRBD1	TRBV7-9	TRBJ2-7	CASSLVDRGTYEQYF	TGTGCCAGCAGCTTAGTGGACAGGGGGACCTACGAGCAGTACTTC
14	few	-	TRBV7-2	TRBJ2-4	CASSLLQRADIQYF	TGTGCCAGCAGCTTACTCCAGAGAGCGGACATTCAGTACTTC
14	many	TRBD1	TRBV7-9	TRBJ1-2	CASSLPTGGNGYTF	TGTGCCAGCAGCTTACCGACAGGGGGCAATGGCTACACCTTC
16	-	-	TRBV12-3/TRBV12-4	TRBJ2-5	CASSLDAAIDQETQYF	TGTGCCAGCAGTTTAGACGCCGCTATTGATCAAGAGACCCAGTACTTC
17	-	-	TRBV12-5	TRBJ2-1	CASGLRVGAGSNNEQFF	TGTGCTAGTGGTCTCAGGGTCGGGGCGGGAAGTAACAATGAGCAGTTCTTC
14	-	TRBD2	TRBV7-2	TRBJ2-5	CASSLVAGGGEQYF	TGTGCCAGCAGCTTAGTAGCGGGAGGGGGAGAGCAGTACTTC
19	-	TRBD1	TRBV7-8	TRBJ1-5	CASSLGAGTAHSSNQPQHF	TGTGCCAGCAGCTTAGGTGCAGGGACAGCACACAGTAGCAATCAGCCCCAGCATTTT
14	many	-	TRBV9	TRBJ2-5	CASSVDGRGETQYF	TGTGCCAGCAGCGTAGACGGGAGAGGAGAGACCCAGTACTTC
15	-	-	TRBV2	TRBJ1-4	CASKGLGGPNEKLFF	TGTGCCAGCAAGGGCTTAGGAGGGCCGAATGAAAAACTGTTTTTT
12	few	-	TRBV7-9	TRBJ2-7	CASSFGYYEQYF	TGTGCCAGCAGCTTTGGGTACTACGAGCAGTACTTC
11	-	-	TRBV2	TRBJ2-5	CACREIETQYF	TGTGCCTGCAGGGAGATCGAGACCCAGTACTTC
15	few	-	TRBV7-2	TRBJ1-1	CASSLVQPGGSERFF	TGTGCCAGCAGCTTAGTACAGCCAGGCGGTAGTGAGCGTTTCTTT
16	-	TRBD2	TRBV7-2	TRBJ2-1	CASSLVASGRDNEQFF	TGTGCCAGCAGCTTAGTCGCTAGCGGGAGGGACAATGAGCAGTTCTTC
16	-	-	TRBV7-9	TRBJ2-2	CASSPRAGRGTGELFF	TGTGCCAGCAGCCCCCGGGCGGGCCGTGGCACCGGGGAGCTGTTTTTT
16	few	TRBD2	TRBV4-3	TRBJ2-1	CASSQDTRPGLEGLFF	TGCGCCAGCAGCCAAGATACTCGCCCCGGACTAGAAGGTTTGTTCTTC
15	-	TRBD1	TRBV12-3/TRBV12-4	TRBJ1-5	CASSQIGQGVQPQHF	TGTGCCAGCAGCCAAATAGGACAGGGGGTACAGCCCCAGCATTTT
14	-	TRBD1	TRBV7-2	TRBJ1-4	CASSEDRGREKLFF	TGTGCCAGCAGCGAGGACAGGGGCAGGGAAAAACTGTTTTTT
12	few	-	TRBV7-9	TRBJ1-2	CASDGQYYGYTF	TGTGCCAGCGACGGACAGTACTATGGCTACACCTTC
13	-	-	TRBV5-6	TRBJ2-2	CASSLGGHGELFF	TGTGCCAGCAGCCTCGGCGGGCACGGGGAGCTGTTTTTT
14	-	TRBD1	TRBV4-3	TRBJ1-4	CANRTGPALEKLFF	TGCGCCAACAGGACAGGGCCTGCTTTGGAAAAACTGTTTTTT
13	-	-	TRBV12-3/TRBV12-4	TRBJ2-5	CASSMRVQETQYF	TGTGCCAGCAGTATGAGGGTTCAAGAGACCCAGTACTTC
15	few	TRBD1	TRBV18	TRBJ2-5	CASSNRQGSGETQYF	TGTGCCAGCTCAAACCGACAGGGGTCGGGAGAGACCCAGTACTTC
14	few	-	TRBV6-2/TRBV6-3	TRBJ2-6	CASSYRAGANVLTF	TGTGCCAGCAGTTACAGGGCTGGGGCCAACGTCCTGACTTTC
16	few	TRBD1	TRBV25-1	TRBJ1-2	CASSEGLTGSIYGYTF	TGTGCCAGCAGTGAAGGACTGACAGGGTCTATCTATGGCTACACCTTC
17	-	TRBD1	TRBV7-3	TRBJ1-6	CASSGTRDSCYNSPLHF	TGTGCCAGCAGCGGAACCCGGGACAGCTGCTATAATTCACCCCTCCACTTT
12	-	-	TRBV2	TRBJ2-5	CASSGPQETQCF	TGTGCCAGCAGTGGGCCCCAAGAGACCCAGTGCTTC
16	few	-	TRBV3-1	TRBJ2-7	CASSQEFADDSYEQYF	TGTGCCAGCAGCCAAGAATTCGCGGATGATTCCTACGAGCAGTACTTC
14	few	-	TRBV7-9	TRBJ2-5	CASSPGQTQETQYF	TGTGCCAGCAGCCCCGGACAGACCCAAGAGACCCAGTACTTC
14	-	-	TRBV2	TRBJ2-2	CASTVNSFTGELFF	TGTGCCAGCACGGTAAACTCTTTCACCGGGGAGCTGTTTTTT
15	-	TRBD1	TRBV28	TRBJ2-5	CASSLLDRGYGTQYF	TGTGCCAGCAGTCTCTTGGACAGGGGATATGGGACCCAGTACTTC
14	-	-	TRBV7-6	TRBJ2-7	CASSSLGRSYEQYF	TGTGCCAGCAGCTCCCTAGGGAGGTCGTACGAGCAGTACTTC
15	few	-	TRBV28	TRBJ2-7	CASSFQLAGGNEQYF	TGTGCCAGCAGTTTCCAACTAGCAGGAGGAAACGAGCAGTACTTC
15	few	-	TRBV10-3	TRBJ2-1	CAISESKNADNEQFF	TGTGCCATCAGTGAGTCCAAGAATGCCGACAATGAGCAGTTCTTC
14	-	TRBD2	TRBV19	TRBJ2-4	CASSIGLAGNIQYF	TGTGCCAGTAGTATTGGACTAGCGGGAAACATTCAGTACTTC
16	many	TRBD2	TRBV6-4	TRBJ2-2	CASSDSGLADTGELFF	TGTGCCAGCAGTGACTCAGGACTAGCGGACACCGGGGAGCTGTTTTTT
17	many	-	TRBV5-5	TRBJ2-5	CASSGLLSWGPQETQYF	TGTGCCAGCAGCGGACTTCTCTCGTGGGGGCCCCAAGAGACCCAGTACTTC
15	-	-	TRBV3-1	TRBJ2-7	CASSQDGTVYYEQYF	TGTGCCAGCAGCCAAGATGGTACCGTGTACTACGAGCAGTACTTC
17	-	TRBD2	TRBV6-4	TRBJ2-5	CASSVTGGLADQETQYF	TGTGCCAGCAGTGTTACAGGTGGACTAGCGGATCAAGAGACCCAGTACTTC
15	many	-	TRBV5-1	TRBJ2-7	CASSWGDRAAYEQYF	TGCGCCAGCAGCTGGGGGGACAGAGCTGCCTACGAGCAGTACTTC
16	-	TRBD2	TRBV4-3	TRBJ2-3	CASSRQRETSTDTQYF	TGCGCCAGCAGCCGTCAGCGGGAGACGAGCACAGATACGCAGTATTTT
18	-	TRBD2	TRBV7-2	TRBJ2-1	CASSLGVPGLAGYNEQFF	TGTGCCAGCAGCTTAGGGGTCCCGGGACTAGCGGGCTACAATGAGCAGTTCTTC
14	-	-	TRBV13	TRBJ2-3	CASSLVGLPDTQYF	TGTGCCAGCAGCTTGGTGGGGCTCCCAGATACGCAGTATTTT
13	many	-	TRBV9	TRBJ2-5	CASSVGGQETQYF	TGTGCCAGCAGCGTAGGGGGCCAAGAGACCCAGTACTTC
13	-	-	TRBV7-2	TRBJ2-1	CASSLDSHNEQFF	TGTGCCAGCAGCTTAGACAGTCACAATGAGCAGTTCTTC
15	few	-	TRBV5-1	TRBJ2-7	CASSWAGAGTDEQYF	TGCGCCAGCAGCTGGGCGGGGGCAGGGACTGACGAGCAGTACTTC
11	few	-	TRBV7-2	TRBJ1-4	CASSFLGKLFF	TGTGCCAGCAGTTTCCTGGGGAAACTGTTTTTT
15	few	-	TRBV7-2	TRBJ1-4	CASSFYSGFDEKLFF	TGTGCCAGCAGCTTCTATTCAGGGTTTGATGAAAAACTGTTTTTT
12	-	TRBD1	TRBV20-1	TRBJ2-2	CSAGQGSGELFF	TGCAGTGCGGGACAGGGGAGCGGGGAGCTGTTTTTT
16	-	TRBD1	TRBV6-2/TRBV6-3	TRBJ2-1	CASSYDVGQGADEQFF	TGTGCCAGCAGTTACGACGTAGGACAGGGGGCTGATGAGCAGTTCTTC